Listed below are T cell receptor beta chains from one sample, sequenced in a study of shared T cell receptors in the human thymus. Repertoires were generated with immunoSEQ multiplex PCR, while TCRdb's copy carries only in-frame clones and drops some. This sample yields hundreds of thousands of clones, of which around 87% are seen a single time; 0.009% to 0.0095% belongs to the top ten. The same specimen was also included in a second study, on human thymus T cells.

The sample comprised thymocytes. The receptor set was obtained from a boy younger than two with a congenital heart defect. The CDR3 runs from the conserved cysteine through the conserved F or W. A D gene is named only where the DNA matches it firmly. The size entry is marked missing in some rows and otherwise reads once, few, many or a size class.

TGTGCCAGCCCTCGGACAGGGGAATATGGCTACACCTTC CASPRTGEYGYTF - TRBJ1-2 TRBV2 TRBD1
TGTGCCAGCAGCCCAGGACAGGGTAGCGATACGCAGTATTTT CASSPGQGSDTQYF - TRBJ2-3 TRBV7-3 TRBD1
TGCGCCAGCAGCCAAGTAGGAACGGGAGGGGTTAGTATAAGATCCTACAATGAGCAGTTCTTC CASSQVGTGGVSIRSYNEQFF - TRBJ2-1 TRBV4-3 TRBD2
TGTGCCAGCAGTTCGACTAGTTATGCCTACAATGAGCAGTTCTTC CASSSTSYAYNEQFF - TRBJ2-1 TRBV27 -
TGTGCCAGCAGCCAGGGACACCACCCTAACTATGGCTACACCTTC CASSQGHHPNYGYTF - TRBJ1-2 TRBV14 -
TGTGCCACCCTATTACGGGACAGAGTCAATGAGCAGTTCTTC CATLLRDRVNEQFF - TRBJ2-1 TRBV30 TRBD1
TGTGCCACCAGCAGTACAGGGTCCCATGAAGCTTTCTTT CATSSTGSHEAFF once TRBJ1-1 TRBV15 -
TGTGCTAGCAGCCTAAACACTACTAGCGGGGGGTGCACAGATACGCAGTATTTT CASSLNTTSGGCTDTQYF - TRBJ2-3 TRBV7-7 TRBD2
TGCGCCAGCAGCCAAGATGGGCGGGTGGGCAATGAGCAGTTCTTC CASSQDGRVGNEQFF - TRBJ2-1 TRBV4-3 -
TGTGCCAGCAGTGGCACTAGCGGTAGAGCCACAGATACGCAGTATTTT CASSGTSGRATDTQYF - TRBJ2-3 TRBV28 TRBD2
TGTGCCAGTAGTAACCGAGCCAAGACAGGTGTCGGAAAGACTGAAGCTTTCTTT CASSNRAKTGVGKTEAFF - TRBJ1-1 TRBV19 -
TGTGCCAGCAGCCCAAGGACAGTCTACAATGAGCAGTTCTTC CASSPRTVYNEQFF - TRBJ2-1 TRBV7-2 -
TGTGCCAGCTCACTAAGACAGGGGAGCTCTGTCTACGAGCAGTACTTC CASSLRQGSSVYEQYF - TRBJ2-7 TRBV18 TRBD1
TGTGCCACCTGGGAGGGAGGGGGTTCCTACGAGCAGTACTTC CATWEGGGSYEQYF once TRBJ2-7 TRBV6-1 -
TGCGCCAGCAGCCAAGTTCTCAACAGGAACTCCTACGAGCAGTACTTC CASSQVLNRNSYEQYF - TRBJ2-7 TRBV4-3 -
TGTGCCAGAAACCGGGACATTCGATACACCTTC CARNRDIRYTF - TRBJ1-2 TRBV2 -
TGCGCCAGCAGCTCTTCGGGACAGCGGACCGGGGATACGCAGTATTTT CASSSSGQRTGDTQYF - TRBJ2-3 TRBV5-1 TRBD1
TGTGCCAGTAGTCTTCGGGACAGGGGTCCCCAAGAGACCCAGTACTTC CASSLRDRGPQETQYF once TRBJ2-5 TRBV19 TRBD1
TGTGCCAGCAGTTACGGGGACAGGGAATATTTTGGCTACACCTTC CASSYGDREYFGYTF - TRBJ1-2 TRBV6-6 TRBD1
TGTGCCAGCAGAGGAGGGGGGGACGAGCAGTACTTC CASRGGGDEQYF - TRBJ2-7 TRBV28 -
TGTGCCAGCAGTTTAGAGACTTACGAGCAGTACTTC CASSLETYEQYF - TRBJ2-7 TRBV28 -
TGCGCCAGCAGGCTTACCGGGACAGGGGATTCACCCCTCCACTTT CASRLTGTGDSPLHF - TRBJ1-6 TRBV5-1 TRBD1
TGTGCCAGCAACGGGGGGGCCCTTGTAGAGACCCAGTACTTC CASNGGALVETQYF - TRBJ2-5 TRBV11-2 TRBD2
TGCAGCGCCCCTGGGGACAGGAGCACAGATACGCAGTATTTT CSAPGDRSTDTQYF - TRBJ2-3 TRBV29-1 TRBD1
TGTGCCAGCAGCCAGCGGTCGCTGGGGGCCGATAGATCTGGGGCCAACGTCCTGACTTTC CASSQRSLGADRSGANVLTF - TRBJ2-6 TRBV7-4 -
TGTGCCAGCAGCTTCGGGGTGACGACAGATACGCAGTATTTT CASSFGVTTDTQYF - TRBJ2-3 TRBV11-2 -
TGCGCCAGCAGCCCACCCCCTCTAGCGGGGGAGGGCAATGAGCAGTTCTTC CASSPPPLAGEGNEQFF - TRBJ2-1 TRBV4-1 TRBD2
TGTGCCAGCAGTTCCATGGTTACAGGGAAGCCCCAGCATTTT CASSSMVTGKPQHF - TRBJ1-5 TRBV27 -
TGCGCCAGCAGTGACCCCCCGACCGTCCCCCACCAGGCCGACAATGAGCAGTTCTTC CASSDPPTVPHQADNEQFF - TRBJ2-1 TRBV10-2 -
TGCGCCAGCAGCTTGAGGGCTCACGGGACAGGGGAGACTGAAGCTTTCTTT CASSLRAHGTGETEAFF - TRBJ1-1 TRBV5-1 TRBD1
TGCGCCAGCTCCCAAGGGCCACCGACAGGGGGGCAGTACTTC CASSQGPPTGGQYF - TRBJ2-7 TRBV4-1 TRBD1
TGTGCCAGCAGCAGACTAGCGGATACGCAGTATTTT CASSRLADTQYF few TRBJ2-3 TRBV6-6 TRBD2
TGTGCCAGCAGTAAGGGGTTAGGGGCCAACGTCCTGACTTTC CASSKGLGANVLTF - TRBJ2-6 TRBV7-7 -
TGTGCCAGCAGTGAGGTGGCTCGGGGGTGCTATGGCTACACCTTC CASSEVARGCYGYTF - TRBJ1-2 TRBV2 -
TGTGCCAGCTCACCACACACACACACCAAGACAGGGACTGAAGCTTTCTTT CASSPHTHTKTGTEAFF - TRBJ1-1 TRBV18 TRBD1
TGTGCCAGCAGCAAACTCGCGGGGGGGAGCACAGATACGCAGTATTTT CASSKLAGGSTDTQYF - TRBJ2-3 TRBV21-1 -
TGCGCCAGCAGCCAAGCAGTCCAGGGCTCCGAGCAGTACTTC CASSQAVQGSEQYF - TRBJ2-7 TRBV4-3 -
TGTGCCAGCAGCCAAGAGACTAGCGTCTCCCCCCAGTACTTC CASSQETSVSPQYF - TRBJ2-5 TRBV5-6 TRBD2
TGTGCCAGCAGAGGGACAGAAAACATTCAGTACTTC CASRGTENIQYF - TRBJ2-4 TRBV2 TRBD1
TGTGCCAGTAGGGACAGCTCCTATAATTCACCCCTCCACTTT CASRDSSYNSPLHF - TRBJ1-6 TRBV19 -
TGTGCCAGCAGTCCTGACAGGATGGGGAATGAGCAGTTCTTC CASSPDRMGNEQFF few TRBJ2-1 TRBV27 -
TGTGCCAGCAGTTCGTCCGGAAAGACAGGGTTTACTGAAGCTTTCTTT CASSSSGKTGFTEAFF - TRBJ1-1 TRBV6-5 TRBD1
TGTGCCAGCAGTCGAGGACTAGCGGGAAATGAGCAGTTCTTC CASSRGLAGNEQFF - TRBJ2-1 TRBV9 TRBD2
TGCGCCAGCAGCCTGGACAGCCCTGACAAACTGAACACTGAAGCTTTCTTT CASSLDSPDKLNTEAFF - TRBJ1-1 TRBV5-1 -
TGTGCCAGCAGCCAAGATCTGGACAGAGAGAACTATGGCTACACCTTC CASSQDLDRENYGYTF once TRBJ1-2 TRBV14 -
TGTGCCAGCAGCGGCAGGGGTGACCAGCCCCAGCATTTT CASSGRGDQPQHF - TRBJ1-5 TRBV9 -
TGTGCCAGCAGCTTAGAGAGCGGGGCCACTTACGAGCAGTACTTC CASSLESGATYEQYF - TRBJ2-7 TRBV7-2 TRBD2